This T cell receptor beta chain comes out of a study of cytomegalovirus exposure and HLA in healthy donors. The germline V gene encodes CDR1 SGHVS and CDR2 FQNEAQ. This CDR3 spans 15 amino acids. Trimming shortened V by 1 base and J by 9 bases, and 13 bases separated the two germline ends. PCR was performed using 60 Vbeta and 13 Jbeta primers. The data were produced by immunoSEQ multiplex PCR, yet TCRdb's version contains in-frame clones alone and is incomplete. Found here are fewer than 150,000 clones, around 83% of them singletons; the top ten hold around 4.5%. This rearrangement joins TRBV7-8 to TRBJ1-6, with a tentative D call TRBD1 (6 bases). The sequenced material came from PBMCs. The TCR originated in a man in his forties or fifties in good health and CMV-seropositive. In nucleotides, the CDR3 is TGTGCCAGCAGCTTAGTATTGGCAGGGGTTTCACCCCTCCACTTT. Amino acids: CASSLVLAGVSPLHF.